The entry below gives a single TCR beta chain sequence along with its context. Its antigen is unknown. For TCRbeta, the library was prepared with unique molecular identifiers. TCRdb recomputed calls from the PCR reads with MiXCR, one row per CDR3 protein. The sample contains 750,000 to 950,000 distinct CDR3 sequences, roughly 15% of which appear only once. The sample originates from a study of T-cell reconstitution after alpha-beta-depleted transplantation in children. Findings and limits, study-wide: By one year post-transplant, T-cell counts and diversity largely arose from T cells that were newly produced. After transplant, at about two months, alpha-beta T cells were reportedly derived from several hundred expanded graft clones.

CDR3 length: 16 residues. V dropped 0 bases and J dropped 2 bases, with 13 bases sitting between them. CDR1 is SGHRS, CDR2 YFSETQ, per germline. The V gene is TRBV5-1, the J gene TRBJ2-3; D is possibly TRBD2 (6 bases). Sequenced here: PBMCs, mostly from graft donor cells, sampled 360 days after TCRalphabeta/CD19-depleted stem cell transplant. This sequence was found in a male patient between 5 and 17 years old who had a stem cell transplant for acute lymphoblastic leukemia, so the T cells may come from the graft donor. Written as DNA, the CDR3 is TGCGCCAGCAGCTTGGTAGGGCGGGGAACCACAGATACGCAGTATTTT. It specifies CASSLVGRGTTDTQYF.